This entry lists 6 T cell receptor beta chains sequenced from one sample in a study of Graves' ophthalmopathy and Graves' hyperthyroidism. Transcripts of RNA were the source for amplifying TCR beta CDR3 regions. Investigators did first-round RT-PCR with HTBI primers, then second-round multiplex PCR. TCRdb passed the multiplex PCR reads through MiXCR, listing each CDR3 protein once. The sample records 650,000 to 900,000 distinct CDR3 sequences, approximately 40% being singletons. Specimen: peripheral blood. The source is an adult man with Graves' ophthalmopathy.

The rearrangement links TRBV2 to TRBJ2-7, with 7 nucleotides matching TRBD2. The ends lost 6 bases at V and 4 bases at J; junction bases unmatched: 9. This CDR3 contains 14 residues. Germline lookup yields CDR1 SNHLY and CDR2 FYNNEI. CDR3 DNA sequence: TGTGCCAGCAGCAACCCGGGACTACGGTACGAGCAGTACTTC. The encoded protein is CASSNPGLRYEQYF. The full variable domain, its missing parts supplied by reference TRBV2 and TRBJ2-7, is EPEVTQTPSHQVTQMGQEVILRCVPISNHLYFYWYRQILGQKVEFLVSFYNNEISEKSEIFDDQFSVERPDGSNFTLKIRSTKLEDSAMYFCASSNPGLRYEQYFGPGTRLTVT.

The chain has TRBV24-1 and TRBJ1-5, with D perhaps TRBD1 (6 bases). Per the germline V gene, CDR1 is KGHDR and CDR2 is SFDVKD. The CDR3 is 16 amino acids. V gave up 4 bases and J gave up 5 bases, with 17 bases separating them. Written as DNA, the CDR3 is TGTGCCACCAGTGACCCAGGGGCTCAGAGAGATCAGCCCCAGCATTTT. Its translation is CATSDPGAQRDQPQHF.

This chain links TRBV25-1 with TRBJ2-5, with a possible D match to TRBD1 (6 bases). Germline values: CDR1 MGHDK, CDR2 SYGVNS. The length of the CDR3 is 13 residues. Trimming took off 5 bases at V and 7 bases at J, with 14 bases between the two ends. The CDR3: CASSSSGAGTQYF. The CDR3 DNA sequence: TGTGCCAGCAGTTCTTCAGGGGCCGGGACCCAGTACTTC.

This chain uses TRBV6-2 or TRBV6-3 with TRBJ2-5; possibly TRBD1 for D (7 bases). There are 15 residues in the CDR3. CDR1 is MNHEY and CDR2 is SVGEGT in the germline V gene. Between the trimmed V and J ends, which lost 1 base and 2 bases, there was a span of 11 bases. CDR3 protein: CASSYWRGLQETQYF. CDR3 DNA sequence: TGTGCCAGCAGTTACTGGAGGGGGCTTCAAGAGACCCAGTACTTC.

This chain links TRBV7-7 with TRBJ2-5; D might be TRBD1 or TRBD2, each matching 5 bases. CDR1 is SSHAT, CDR2 FNYEAQ, per germline (reference sequence). CDR3 length equals 13 residues. The CDR3 region is CAARGTNQETQYF. The CDR3 DNA is TGTGCTGCCCGAGGGACCAACCAAGAGACCCAGTACTTC.

Regarding this clonotype: The limits of the CDR3 on the DNA are not certain, so only TCRdb's listed CDR3 is given. The J gene is TRBJ1-2, the V gene TRBV20-1; the table's D call, TRBD1, has no DNA check behind it. Looked up from germline, CDR1 is DFQATT and CDR2 is SNEGSKA (reference sequence). The CDR3 is 14 amino acids in total, end residues counted. Here the CDR3 reads CSAGLQGYSCGYTF.